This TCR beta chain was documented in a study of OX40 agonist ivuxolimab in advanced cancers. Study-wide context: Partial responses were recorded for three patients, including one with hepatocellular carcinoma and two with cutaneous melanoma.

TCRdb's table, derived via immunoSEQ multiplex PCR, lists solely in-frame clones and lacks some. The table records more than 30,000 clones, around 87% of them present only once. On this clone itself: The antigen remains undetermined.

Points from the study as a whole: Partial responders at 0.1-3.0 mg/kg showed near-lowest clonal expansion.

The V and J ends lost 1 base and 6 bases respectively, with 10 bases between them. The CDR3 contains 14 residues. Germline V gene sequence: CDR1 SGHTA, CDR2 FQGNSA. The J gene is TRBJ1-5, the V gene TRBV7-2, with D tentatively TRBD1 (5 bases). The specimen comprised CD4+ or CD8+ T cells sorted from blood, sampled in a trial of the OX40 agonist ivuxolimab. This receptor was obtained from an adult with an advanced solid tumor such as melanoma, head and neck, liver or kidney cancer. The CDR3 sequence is CASSLDRGGQPQHF. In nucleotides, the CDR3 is TGTGCCAGCAGCTTAGATAGGGGCGGTCAGCCCCAGCATTTT.